This entry lists 32 T cell receptor beta chains sequenced from one sample in a study of blood T cell repertoires in COVID-19. Measured with immunoSEQ multiplex PCR; TCRdb has only the in-frame clones, and not every one. This sample carries roughly 260,000 clones, 90% to 95% of them seen once, and the ten largest clones take more than 1%. Sequenced material: PBMCs or T cells enriched from blood (not recorded which). All receptors come from a human donor in a cohort exposed to, infected with or recovered from COVID-19 (not recorded which). The donor label of this sample is uncertain.

The chain combines TRBV5-4 with TRBJ1-2, with D perhaps matching TRBD1 (5 bases). V lost 1 base, J lost 4 bases, and 20 bases lay in between. Germline assignment: CDR1 SGHNT and CDR2 YYREEE (reference sequence). The CDR3 sequence is 17 residues long. CDR3 protein: CASSLPGASGERYGYTF. The DNA for the CDR3 is TGTGCCAGCAGCTTGCCCGGGGCCTCGGGGGAGCGCTATGGCTACACCTTC.

The genes are TRBV7-2 and TRBJ2-3; 7 nucleotides align to TRBD1. CDR1 is SGHTA and CDR2 is FQGNSA in the germline V gene. V was clipped by 3 bases and J by 2 bases; unmatched bases: 2. The CDR3 loop spans 14 amino acids. The chain's CDR3 is CASSFGTDTDTQYF. CDR3 DNA: TGTGCCAGCAGCTTCGGGACAGACACAGATACGCAGTATTTT.

As DNA, the CDR3 is TGTGCCAGCTCACCGAACCCAGGGACAGGGGCCTCCGGAAACACCATATATTTT. Protein sequence: CASSPNPGTGASGNTIYF. V gene TRBV18 combines with J gene TRBJ1-3, with 10 positions matching TRBD1. The V gene's germline CDR1 is KGHSH and CDR2 LQKENI. The CDR3 totals 18 residues. The trim removed 3 bases at V and 4 bases at J, leaving 12 bases unmatched.

The V gene is TRBV5-4, the J gene TRBJ2-7, with a weak D call TRBD1 (6 bases). The CDR3 contains 14 residues. The V end lost 0 bases, the J end lost 3 bases, and 10 bases lay between the germline ends. Looked up from germline, CDR1 is SGHNT and CDR2 is YYREEE (reference sequence). CDR3 coding DNA: TGTGCCAGCAGCTTGGCTGGACAGAACTACGAGCAGTACTTC. It specifies CASSLAGQNYEQYF.

This clone was detected once. The CDR3 sequence: CASSSAGTSGDTQYF. In DNA form, the CDR3 reads TGTGCCAGCAGCTCCGCCGGGACTAGCGGAGATACGCAGTATTTT. The rearrangement joins TRBV11-3 to TRBJ2-3; 11 bases agree with TRBD2. The germline CDR1 and CDR2 sequences are SGHNT and YENEEA. The V segment lost 4 bases and the J segment 5 bases; nucleotides outside the gene matches: 5. The CDR3 consists of 15 residues.

The V call is TRBV6-2 or TRBV6-3, the J call TRBJ2-1; 7 bases are shared with TRBD1. V was pared by 2 bases and J by 0 bases, with 7 bases of the junction left unmatched. The CDR3 extends over 17 amino acids. Germline V gene lookup returns CDR1 MNHEY and CDR2 SVGEGT. This CDR3 reads CASSYVGGVSSYNEQFF. CDR3 coding DNA: TGTGCCAGCAGTTACGTAGGGGGCGTAAGCTCCTACAATGAGCAGTTCTTC.

This chain joins TRBV6-5 and TRBJ2-2; D perhaps matches TRBD1 (6 bases). The germline V gene has CDR1 MNHEY and CDR2 SVGAGI. Trimming left V 6 bases short and J 4 bases short, with 12 bases between. CDR3 size: 14 residues. The CDR3 DNA reads TGTGCCAGCAGGGGTACAGGGACCACCGGGGAGCTGTTTTTT. Residues: CASRGTGTTGELFF.

The rearrangement links TRBV24-1 to TRBJ2-2; TRBD1 agrees at 7 bases. V lost 4 bases, J lost 6 bases, and 4 bases stayed unmatched. From germline, CDR1 is KGHDR and CDR2 SFDVKD. CDR3 length equals 14 residues. CDR3 sequence (DNA): TGTGCCACCAGTGAGACAGGGCGGGCCGGGGAGCTGTTTTTT. It specifies CATSETGRAGELFF.

The chain combines TRBV29-1 with TRBJ1-1; 7 positions agree with TRBD1. The germline CDR1 and CDR2 sequences are SQVTM and ANQGSEA. The CDR3 length is 13 residues. V was clipped by 5 bases and J by 3 bases; unmatched bases: 6. Here the CDR3 reads CSVRQGRHTEAFF. The CDR3 DNA follows: TGCAGCGTTCGACAGGGTCGGCACACTGAAGCTTTCTTT.

The CDR3 DNA reads as TGTGCCAGTAGTATCGGGGGGACTAGGAAGGAGACCCAGTACTTC. It translates to CASSIGGTRKETQYF. The chain uses TRBV19 and TRBJ2-5; 8 positions match TRBD2. Germline V gives CDR1 LNHDA, CDR2 SQIVND (reference sequence). J gave up 5 bases and V 3 bases, and 8 bases lay outside the gene matches. The CDR3 has 15 residues.

The J gene is TRBJ1-6, the V gene TRBV27; D perhaps matches TRBD1 (5 bases). This CDR3 is 15 amino acids long. Trimming cost V 7 bases and J 2 bases, with 12 bases left between them. Germline V lookup: CDR1 MNHEY, CDR2 SMNVEV (reference sequence). The CDR3 coding sequence is TGTGCCAGCACCTCAGGGCGCCCCTATAATTCACCCCTCCACTTT. This encodes CASTSGRPYNSPLHF.

The chain combines TRBV4-2 with TRBJ1-1, with 10 bases identical to TRBD1. J lost 4 bases, V lost 1 base, and 9 bases had no gene match. The length of the CDR3 is 17 residues. Germline CDR1 LGHNA, CDR2 YNFKEQ. The CDR3 DNA follows: TGTGCCAGCAGCCAAGGGGACAGGGGACCTCCGGGCACTGAAGCTTTCTTT. Translated: CASSQGDRGPPGTEAFF.

J is TRBJ2-7 and V is TRBV10-2; D unclear. The length of the CDR3 is 11 residues. The germline V gene encodes CDR1 WSHSY and CDR2 SAAADI. Trimming took off 6 bases at V and 5 bases at J, with 8 bases between the two ends. The CDR3 coding sequence is TGCGCCAGCAGCCCTAAGAACGAGCAGTACTTC. Translation gives CASSPKNEQYF.

This rearrangement joins TRBV5-5 to TRBJ1-3, with a possible D match to TRBD1 (6 bases). The V gene's germline CDR1 is SGHKS and CDR2 YYEKEE (reference sequence). CDR3 length equals 15 residues. V was shortened by 5 bases and J by 0 bases, with 12 bases between the two germline ends. For the CDR3, the DNA is TGTGCCAGCAGTAAGGACAGTTTCTCTGGAAACACCATATATTTT. As protein: CASSKDSFSGNTIYF. Full variable domain (remainder filled in from reference TRBV5-5 and TRBJ1-3): DAGVTQSPTHLIKTRGQQVTLRCSPISGHKSVSWYQQVLGQGPQFIFQYYEKEERGRGNFPDRFSARQFPNYSSELNVNALLLGDSALYLCASSKDSFSGNTIYFGEGSWLTVV.

CDR3 amino acids: CASSPSWTGSSYEQYF. In nucleotides, the CDR3 is TGCGCCAGCAGCCCCTCCTGGACGGGGAGCTCCTACGAGCAGTACTTC. This sequence joins TRBV5-1 and TRBJ2-7; the D gene is possibly TRBD2 (5 bases). The CDR3 is 16 residues long. V lost 4 bases to trimming and J lost 0 bases, with 17 bases between them. From germline, CDR1 is SGHRS and CDR2 YFSETQ.

In its sample, this clone was seen once. In DNA form, the CDR3 reads TGCAGCGTCGCCGTATCCAGTAATGAAAAACTGTTTTTT. Encoded protein: CSVAVSSNEKLFF. The J gene is TRBJ1-4, the V gene TRBV29-1; D call uncertain. CDR1 is SQVTM, CDR2 ANQGSEA, per germline. CDR3 length: 13 amino acids. V was pared by 6 bases and J by 4 bases, with 12 bases between.

The rearrangement joins TRBV30 to TRBJ1-5; D is uncertain. There are 15 residues in the CDR3. The V gene lost 3 bases and the J gene lost 4 bases, with 16 bases spanning the gap. Germline V gives CDR1 GTSNPN, CDR2 SVGIG (reference sequence). The CDR3 loop is CAWSQARRGNQPQHF. CDR3 bases: TGTGCCTGGAGCCAGGCCCGAAGAGGGAATCAGCCCCAGCATTTT.

This clone was counted a single time. This chain joins TRBV15 and TRBJ1-3; no firm D call. Trimming removed 0 bases at V and 0 bases at J, with 21 bases between. The CDR3 loop spans 20 amino acids. Germline CDR1 LNHNV, CDR2 YYDKDF (reference sequence). The CDR3 is CATSREAAYFANASGNTIYF. The CDR3 DNA follows: TGTGCCACCAGCAGAGAGGCAGCGTATTTCGCCAACGCCTCTGGAAACACCATATATTTT.

The gene calls are TRBV19 and TRBJ1-5; weak D call: TRBD1 (6 bases). The CDR3 is 15 residues long. Trimming shortened V by 5 bases and J by 2 bases, and 13 bases separated the two germline ends. Germline-derived CDR1 and CDR2 are LNHDA and SQIVND (reference sequence). The CDR3 loop is CASSPTGLGNQPQHF. The DNA of the CDR3 is TGTGCCAGTAGTCCTACAGGGTTGGGCAATCAGCCCCAGCATTTT.

This clone was observed once. The chain has TRBV19 and TRBJ1-2, with D unresolved. Germline CDR1 and CDR2: LNHDA and SQIVND (reference sequence). V was shortened by 7 bases and J by 5 bases, with 20 bases between the two germline ends. The CDR3 is made up of 15 amino acids. CDR3 DNA sequence: TGTGCCAGTAAGGCCTCGAGGTTTAATCTTTATGGCTACACCTTC. It specifies CASKASRFNLYGYTF.

DNA of the CDR3: TGTGCCACCCCCGGGACAGGGGATTCCTACGAGCAGTACTTC. The encoded protein is CATPGTGDSYEQYF. This chain joins TRBV19 and TRBJ2-7, with 10 bases that match TRBD1. Germline trimming cut 10 bases from V and 1 base from J; bases unmatched to any gene: 7. This CDR3 has 14 amino acids. Germline V gene data show CDR1 as LNHDA and CDR2 as SQIVND (reference sequence).

The CDR3 reads CASRPGLGETQYF. As DNA, the CDR3 is TGTGCCAGCAGGCCGGGACTAGGAGAGACCCAGTACTTC. This chain uses TRBV5-4 with TRBJ2-5, with TRBD2 matching 8 bases. This CDR3 spans 13 amino acids. The V segment lost 5 bases and the J segment 4 bases; nucleotides outside the gene matches: 4. CDR1 and CDR2 from the germline V gene are SGHNT and YYREEE (reference sequence).

CDR3 nucleotide sequence: TGTGCCACTAGGACGGGCGGGGGGGCTGAGACCCAGTACTTC. Translation: CATRTGGGAETQYF. The chain uses TRBV27 and TRBJ2-5; 9 positions agree with TRBD2. The CDR3 is 14 amino acids. The trim removed 10 bases at V and 5 bases at J, leaving 11 bases unmatched. The germline gives CDR1 MNHEY, CDR2 SMNVEV (reference sequence).

The gene calls are TRBV6-5 and TRBJ1-2; 7 positions agree with TRBD1. Germline V gene data show CDR1 as MNHEY and CDR2 as SVGAGI. V gave up 8 bases and J gave up 6 bases; unmatched junction bases: 12. The CDR3 is 14 residues long. The CDR3 loop reads CASSHRQGDNGYTF. CDR3 DNA: TGTGCCAGCTCACACCGACAGGGTGACAATGGCTACACCTTC.

The V gene is TRBV25-1, the J gene TRBJ1-1; 11 nucleotides match TRBD1. V shed 6 bases, J shed 4 bases, and the junction held 1 base outside the gene matches. Per the germline V gene, CDR1 is MGHDK and CDR2 is SYGVNS. The CDR3 consists of 13 residues. DNA of the CDR3: TGTGCCAGCAGGGACAGGGGGCCCACTGAAGCTTTCTTT. Its protein product is CASRDRGPTEAFF.

The chain couples TRBV5-5 to TRBJ1-1; 7 positions agree with TRBD1. Germline V gene sequence: CDR1 SGHKS, CDR2 YYEKEE (reference sequence). J gave up 0 bases and V 3 bases, and 2 bases lay outside the gene matches. The CDR3 loop spans 14 amino acids. The CDR3 DNA follows: TGTGCCAGCAGCTGGGGACAGATGAACACTGAAGCTTTCTTT. The encoded protein is CASSWGQMNTEAFF.

The chain uses TRBV4-3 and TRBJ2-1, with D possibly TRBD1 on 6 matching bases. V lost 3 bases, J lost 0 bases, and 12 bases lay in between. The germline V gene has CDR1 LGHNA and CDR2 YSLEER. This CDR3 is 16 amino acids long. The CDR3 loop is CASSHFWTVSYNEQFF. Written as DNA, the CDR3 is TGCGCCAGCAGCCATTTCTGGACAGTCTCCTACAATGAGCAGTTCTTC.

The J gene is TRBJ1-5, the V gene TRBV19; perhaps TRBD1 as D (5 bases). Germline loops: CDR1 LNHDA, CDR2 SQIVND (reference sequence). There are 15 residues in the CDR3. V lost 1 base, J lost 7 bases, and 14 bases lay in between. CDR3 residues: CASSIGSGNVQPQHF. The CDR3 nucleotides read TGTGCCAGTAGTATAGGGTCAGGGAACGTCCAGCCCCAGCATTTT.

This chain joins TRBV21-1 and TRBJ2-4; whether TRBD1, the table's D call, matches the DNA was not checked. TRBV21-1 is recorded as a pseudogene. The CDR3 loop spans 18 amino acids. In nucleotides, the CDR3 is TGTGCCAGCAGCAAAAAGAAGGGACAGGGCATAGCCAAAAACATTCAGTACTTC. It encodes CASSKKKGQGIAKNIQYF.

Notes on this clone: The sample carries other DNA sequences with the same CDR3. The chain combines TRBV2 with TRBJ2-7; 7 bases match TRBD2. The CDR3 sequence is 13 residues long. V was pared by 8 bases and J by 3 bases, with 7 bases of the junction left unmatched. The germline V gene has CDR1 SNHLY and CDR2 FYNNEI. The CDR3 region has the DNA TGTGCCAGCTCGGGGGGATTGGGCTACGAGCAGTACTTC. Its protein product is CASSGGLGYEQYF.

This clone was detected once. V is TRBV6-5 and J is TRBJ2-1; 9 bases fit TRBD2. The CDR3 runs 14 residues. Losses at the gene ends were 8 bases for V and 13 bases for J; bases not matched to a gene: 15. Germline assignment: CDR1 MNHEY and CDR2 SVGAGI. Written as DNA, the CDR3 is TGTGCCAGCGCCTTATCCGGAGCGGGGGGTGGTCAGTTCTTC. Amino acids: CASALSGAGGGQFF.

The chain has TRBV2 and TRBJ1-5; 7 bases are shared with TRBD1. V trimming: 5 bases; J trimming: 3 bases; junction bases outside the gene matches: 7. CDR1 SNHLY and CDR2 FYNNEI come from the germline V gene. The CDR3 covers 15 residues. CDR3 region: CASSKRQGTNQPQHF. In DNA, the CDR3 is TGTGCCAGCAGTAAAAGACAGGGAACCAATCAGCCCCAGCATTTT.